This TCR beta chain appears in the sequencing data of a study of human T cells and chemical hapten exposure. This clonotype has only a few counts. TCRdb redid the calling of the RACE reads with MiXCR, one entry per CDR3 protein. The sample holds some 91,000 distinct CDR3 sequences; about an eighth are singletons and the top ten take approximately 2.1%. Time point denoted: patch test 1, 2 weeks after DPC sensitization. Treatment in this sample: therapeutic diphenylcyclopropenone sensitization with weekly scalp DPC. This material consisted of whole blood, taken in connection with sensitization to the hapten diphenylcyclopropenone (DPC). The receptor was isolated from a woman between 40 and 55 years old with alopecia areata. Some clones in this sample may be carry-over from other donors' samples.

This chain's CDR3 is CASSQDIGRGNSPLHF. CDR3 DNA sequence: TGCGCCAGCAGCCAAGATATCGGCAGGGGTAATTCACCCCTCCACTTT. This chain connects TRBV4-3 to TRBJ1-6; D perhaps matches TRBD1 (6 bases). V lost 0 bases, J lost 6 bases, and 12 bases lay in between. CDR1 and CDR2 from the germline V gene are LGHNA and YSLEER. The CDR3 covers 16 residues.